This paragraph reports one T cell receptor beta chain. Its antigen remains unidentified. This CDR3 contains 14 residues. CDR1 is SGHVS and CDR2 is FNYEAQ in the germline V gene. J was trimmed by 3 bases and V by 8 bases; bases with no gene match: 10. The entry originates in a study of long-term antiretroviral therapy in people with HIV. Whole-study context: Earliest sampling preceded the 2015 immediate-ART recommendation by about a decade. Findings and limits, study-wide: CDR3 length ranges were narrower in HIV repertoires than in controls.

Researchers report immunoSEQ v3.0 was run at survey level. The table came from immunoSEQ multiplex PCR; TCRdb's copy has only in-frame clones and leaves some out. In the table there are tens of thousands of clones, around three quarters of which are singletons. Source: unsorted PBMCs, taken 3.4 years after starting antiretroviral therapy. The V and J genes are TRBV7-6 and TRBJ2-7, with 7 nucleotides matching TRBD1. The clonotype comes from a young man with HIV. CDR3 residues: CASGETGSLYEQYF. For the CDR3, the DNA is TGTGCCAGCGGGGAGACAGGGTCCCTCTACGAGCAGTACTTC.